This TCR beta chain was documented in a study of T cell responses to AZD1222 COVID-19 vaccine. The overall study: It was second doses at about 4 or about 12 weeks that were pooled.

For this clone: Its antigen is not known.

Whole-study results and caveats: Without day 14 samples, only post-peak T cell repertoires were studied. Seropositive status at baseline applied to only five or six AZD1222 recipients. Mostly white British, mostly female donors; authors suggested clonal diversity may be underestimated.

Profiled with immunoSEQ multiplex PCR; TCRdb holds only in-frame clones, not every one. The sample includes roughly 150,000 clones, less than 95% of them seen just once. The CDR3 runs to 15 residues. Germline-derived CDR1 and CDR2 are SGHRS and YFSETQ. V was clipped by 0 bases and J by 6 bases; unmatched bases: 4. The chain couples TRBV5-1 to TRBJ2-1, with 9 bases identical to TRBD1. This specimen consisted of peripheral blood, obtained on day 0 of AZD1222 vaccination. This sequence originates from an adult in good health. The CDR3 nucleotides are TGCGCCAGCAGCTTGGGGGACAGGGACAGCAATGAGCAGTTCTTC. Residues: CASSLGDRDSNEQFF.